A single sample is the source of the 26 T cell receptor beta chains below, sequenced in a study of blood T cell repertoires in COVID-19 (TCRdb year 2020). The method was the immunoSEQ multiplex PCR assay. This immuneACCESS table, as held by TCRdb, lists in-frame sequences with V and J called but not all clones. Of the missing ones, under half trace to an unresolved V gene in checked studies; the others have no known cause. Here the sample has 50,000 to 65,000 clones; 80% to 90% occur a single time. The ten largest account for approximately 1.2% of the sample. Input material: peripheral blood. These receptors originate from a middle-aged man with acute or convalescent COVID-19.

The chain recombines TRBV18 with TRBJ2-5, with a tentative D call TRBD1 (6 bases). The V gene lost 6 bases and the J gene lost 5 bases, with 19 bases spanning the gap. The V gene's germline CDR1 is KGHSH and CDR2 LQKENI. The CDR3 consists of 15 residues. CDR3 nucleotide sequence: TGTGCCAGCTCGGGGGCCGGGACAATGAGGGAGACCCAGTACTTC. It translates to CASSGAGTMRETQYF.

The chain links TRBV2 to TRBJ1-1; 8 nucleotides agree with TRBD1. With 5 bases clipped from V and 6 bases from J, the junction kept 5 bases outside the gene matches. The CDR3 is 13 residues long. From germline, CDR1 is SNHLY and CDR2 FYNNEI. In DNA form, the CDR3 reads TGTGCCAGCAGTTCCGACAGGGGAGCTGAAGCTTTCTTT. Amino acid sequence: CASSSDRGAEAFF.

The chain carries TRBV7-9 and TRBJ1-6, with a weak D call TRBD1 (6 bases). V gave up 1 base and J gave up 6 bases, with 13 bases separating them. Germline CDR1 SEHNR, CDR2 FQNEAQ (reference sequence). This CDR3 contains 16 residues. CDR3 protein: CASSLDGQHSNSPLHF. For the CDR3, the DNA is TGTGCCAGCAGCTTAGATGGACAGCACTCTAATTCACCCCTCCACTTT.

The rearrangement uses TRBV11-3 and TRBJ2-5; D not certain. V gave up 5 bases and J gave up 1 base, with 17 bases separating them. This CDR3 is built from 16 residues. From germline, CDR1 is SGHNT and CDR2 YENEEA. CDR3 in amino acids: CASSPSGSGLQETQYF. The CDR3 bases are TGTGCCAGCAGCCCTAGTGGTTCTGGTCTCCAAGAGACCCAGTACTTC. Based on the CDR3 plus reference TRBV11-3 and TRBJ2-5, the full variable domain is EAGVVQSPRYKIIEKKQPVAFWCNPISGHNTLYWYLQNLGQGPELLIRYENEEAVDDSQLPKDRFSAERLKGVDSTLKIQPAELGDSAVYLCASSPSGSGLQETQYFGPGTRLLVL.

The CDR3, as DNA: TGTGCCAGCAGCTTAGTCTATACTGATCAAGCTTTCTTT. Translation gives CASSLVYTDQAFF. This chain connects TRBV11-2 to TRBJ1-1; no clear D. The CDR3 loop spans 13 amino acids. The ends were cut back, 1 base at V and 9 bases at J, with 12 bases in the middle. Germline CDR1 reads SGHAT; CDR2 reads FQNNGV.

The rearrangement uses TRBV5-1 and TRBJ1-1; no definite D call. The CDR3 loop spans 14 amino acids. The V gene's germline CDR1 is SGHRS and CDR2 YFSETQ. The V end was cut by 4 bases, the J end by 1 base, with 11 bases between. The CDR3 nucleotides read TGCGCCAGCAGCGGAGGGTGGGGGAACACTGAAGCTTTCTTT. Amino acids: CASSGGWGNTEAFF.

The gene calls are TRBV6-5 and TRBJ2-5; possibly TRBD2 for D (7 bases). V was trimmed by 5 bases and J by 6 bases, leaving 19 bases between them. The CDR3 consists of 15 residues. The germline V gene has CDR1 MNHEY and CDR2 SVGAGI. The CDR3 nucleotides read TGTGCCAGCAGTAGGGGGGGCGTTTCGGGAAAGACCCAGTACTTC. Its protein product is CASSRGGVSGKTQYF.

The rearrangement uses TRBV30 and TRBJ1-5; D possibly corresponds to TRBD1 (5 bases). V was pared by 0 bases and J by 0 bases, with 12 bases between. CDR3 size: 16 residues. The germline V gene has CDR1 GTSNPN and CDR2 SVGIG (reference sequence). For the CDR3, the DNA is TGTGCCTGGAGTGTAAGAGGCAGGGATAGCAATCAGCCCCAGCATTTT. Translated: CAWSVRGRDSNQPQHF.

The chain has TRBV10-1 and TRBJ1-1, with D possibly being TRBD1 (5 bases). This CDR3 has 15 amino acids. The germline CDR1 and CDR2 sequences are WNHNN and SYGVQD (reference sequence). Trimming took 5 bases from V and 1 from J, leaving 14 bases between them. CDR3 sequence reads: CASSLSREGNTEAFF. The CDR3 DNA reads TGCGCCAGCAGTCTTTCCAGGGAGGGGAACACTGAAGCTTTCTTT.

This clone was detected only a few times. This chain links TRBV5-1 with TRBJ2-2, with 10 bases lining up with TRBD2. Germline-derived CDR1 and CDR2 are SGHRS and YFSETQ. The CDR3 contains 16 residues. V lost 6 bases to trimming and J lost 1 base; unmatched junction nucleotides: 6. The CDR3 DNA reads as TGCGCCAGCAAGCCAGCGGGGGGGCTGAACACCGGGGAGCTGTTTTTT. Amino acids: CASKPAGGLNTGELFF.

This sequence joins TRBV11-3 and TRBJ1-1; D is undetermined. CDR1 is SGHNT, CDR2 YENEEA, per germline. V was cut by 4 bases and J by 7 bases, with 19 bases left in between. The CDR3 is made up of 15 amino acids. This CDR3 reads CASSSRQSGIGEAFF. The CDR3 DNA is TGTGCCAGCAGCTCCCGTCAGTCCGGGATTGGTGAAGCTTTCTTT. The full variable domain, in which reference TRBV11-3 and TRBJ1-1 provide the parts outside the CDR3, is EAGVVQSPRYKIIEKKQPVAFWCNPISGHNTLYWYLQNLGQGPELLIRYENEEAVDDSQLPKDRFSAERLKGVDSTLKIQPAELGDSAVYLCASSSRQSGIGEAFFGQGTRLTVV.

The V gene is TRBV7-2, the J gene TRBJ1-1; TRBD1 aligns across 8 bases. The V gene end was trimmed by 3 bases and the J gene end by 6 bases; junction bases not matched to a gene: 6. The CDR3 sequence is 14 residues long. Per the germline V gene, CDR1 is SGHTA and CDR2 is FQGNSA. The CDR3 reads CASSFYSGQAEAFF. In nucleotides, the CDR3 is TGTGCCAGCAGCTTTTATTCGGGACAGGCTGAAGCTTTCTTT. Using reference TRBV7-2 and TRBJ1-1 for the parts outside the CDR3, the full variable domain is GAGVSQSPSNKVTEKGKDVELRCDPISGHTALYWYRQSLGQGLEFLIYFQGNSAPDKSGLPSDRFSAERTGGSVSTLTIQRTQQEDSAVYLCASSFYSGQAEAFFGQGTRLTVV.

This chain connects TRBV7-3 to TRBJ2-1, with 8 bases fitting TRBD2. This CDR3 is 14 amino acids long. V lost 2 bases, J lost 9 bases, and 6 bases stayed unmatched. The germline V gene has CDR1 SGHTA and CDR2 FQGTGA. The CDR3 loop is CASSLDGGAFEQFF. The DNA for the CDR3 is TGTGCCAGCAGCTTAGACGGGGGGGCGTTTGAGCAGTTCTTC. Drawing the rest from reference TRBV7-3 and TRBJ2-1, the complete variable domain is GAGVSQTPSNKVTEKGKYVELRCDPISGHTALYWYRQSLGQGPEFLIYFQGTGAADDSGLPNDRFFAVRPEGSVSTLKIQRTERGDSAVYLCASSLDGGAFEQFFGPGTRLTVL.

The chain is built from TRBV29-1 and TRBJ1-1, with 7 nucleotides matching TRBD1. This CDR3 spans 12 amino acids. Germline V gives CDR1 SQVTM, CDR2 ANQGSEA. The ends lost 4 bases at V and 5 bases at J; junction bases unmatched: 4. The DNA for the CDR3 is TGCAGCGTTGCGACAGGGAGGACTGAAGCTTTCTTT. Protein: CSVATGRTEAFF. Complete variable domain (other parts from reference TRBV29-1 and TRBJ1-1): SAVISQKPSRDICQRGTSLTIQCQVDSQVTMMFWYRQQPGQSLTLIATANQGSEATYESGFVIDKFPISRPNLTFSTLTVSNMSPEDSSIYLCSVATGRTEAFFGQGTRLTVV.

The chain has TRBV29-1 and TRBJ2-3; 9 bases align to TRBD2. There are 14 residues in the CDR3. The junction had 7 bases not matched to a gene; V was cut back by 7 bases and J by 2 bases. Germline values: CDR1 SQVTM, CDR2 ANQGSEA. The CDR3 sequence is CSATLAGLTDTQYF. The CDR3 DNA sequence: TGCAGCGCAACCCTAGCGGGGCTCACAGATACGCAGTATTTT.

This clone was recorded once. The V call is TRBV7-8, the J call TRBJ2-7; 7 nucleotides align to TRBD1. The CDR3 length is 14 residues. With V trimmed by 5 bases and J by 2 bases, 6 bases remained unmatched. Germline assignment: CDR1 SGHVS and CDR2 FQNEAQ. In DNA form, the CDR3 reads TGTGCCAGCAGCCGAGACAGGGTACCCTACGAGCAGTACTTC. Translation gives CASSRDRVPYEQYF.

This sequence joins TRBV6-8 and TRBJ1-1, with 8 bases aligning to TRBD1. The junction had 7 bases not matched to a gene; V was cut back by 5 bases and J by 2 bases. The V gene's germline CDR1 is MNHGY and CDR2 SAAAGT. The CDR3 is made up of 15 amino acids. CDR3 coding DNA: TGTGCCAGCAGTCAGGACAGGGACATCAACACTGAAGCTTTCTTT. Translation gives CASSQDRDINTEAFF.

V and J are TRBV6-5 and TRBJ2-1; D not certain. V lost 0 bases and J 3 bases, leaving 3 bases between the germline ends. The germline CDR1 and CDR2 sequences are MNHEY and SVGAGI. The CDR3 runs 13 residues. CDR3 region: CASSYSGYNEQFF. CDR3 sequence (DNA): TGTGCCAGCAGTTACTCCGGCTACAATGAGCAGTTCTTC.

The V call is TRBV6-5, the J call TRBJ2-7; perhaps TRBD1 as D (6 bases). Germline loops: CDR1 MNHEY, CDR2 SVGAGI. This CDR3 has 15 residues. Trimming shortened V by 7 bases and J by 3 bases, and 19 bases separated the two germline ends. For the CDR3, the DNA is TGTGCCAGCACTTTACGGGGCAGGGGCATCTACGAGCAGTACTTC. Its protein product is CASTLRGRGIYEQYF.

In DNA, the CDR3 is TGTGCCAGCAGTTCAAACAGGGGGCAGCCCCAGCATTTT. Amino acid sequence: CASSSNRGQPQHF. The chain recombines TRBV28 with TRBJ1-5; 8 bases are a match to TRBD1. Germline values: CDR1 MDHEN, CDR2 SYDVKM. This CDR3 is 13 amino acids long. J lost 7 bases, V lost 4 bases, and 3 bases had no gene match.

The V call is TRBV5-1, the J call TRBJ1-1, with 9 bases identical to TRBD1. Trimming at V came to 1 base and at J to 6 bases, leaving 4 bases not matched to a gene. Germline assignment: CDR1 SGHRS and CDR2 YFSETQ. CDR3 length equals 14 residues. The CDR3, as DNA: TGCGCCAGCAGCTTGCGGACAGGGGACCCTGAAGCTTTCTTT. It translates to CASSLRTGDPEAFF.

The gene calls are TRBV7-2 and TRBJ1-6; no clear D. Germline V CDR1 and CDR2: SGHTA, FQGNSA. V gave up 5 bases and J gave up 9 bases, with 11 bases separating them. CDR3 size: 13 residues. CDR3 residues: CASSPLVGSPLHF. CDR3 sequence (DNA): TGTGCCAGCAGCCCCCTAGTGGGTTCACCCCTCCACTTT.

This sequence joins TRBV20-1 and TRBJ1-1; 7 nucleotides align to TRBD1. Trimming cost V 3 bases and J 6 bases; bases outside gene matches: 13. CDR1 and CDR2 from the germline V gene are DFQATT and SNEGSKA (reference sequence). This CDR3 contains 15 residues. CDR3 protein: CSASPQRQGSPEAFF. Written as DNA, the CDR3 is TGCAGTGCTAGTCCCCAGAGACAGGGTTCCCCTGAAGCTTTCTTT.

This sequence joins TRBV10-3 and TRBJ1-1, with D tentatively TRBD1 (6 bases). The V end was cut by 10 bases, the J end by 2 bases, with 17 bases between. CDR3 length equals 14 residues. CDR1 is ENHRY and CDR2 is SYGVKD in the germline V gene. CDR3 in DNA: TGTGCCACCTCAGGGAGGGGGGAAAACACTGAAGCTTTCTTT. It encodes CATSGRGENTEAFF.

The chain couples TRBV5-1 to TRBJ1-2, with D uncertain. The CDR3 totals 14 residues. Deletions cut 3 bases from V and 0 bases from J, with 9 bases between. Per the germline V gene, CDR1 is SGHRS and CDR2 is YFSETQ. The CDR3 nucleotides read TGCGCCAGCAGCTGGGAGCGATCTAACTATGGCTACACCTTC. It translates to CASSWERSNYGYTF.

In the case of this clone: The sample holds other DNA sequences that translate to the same CDR3. J is TRBJ1-1 and V is TRBV19; TRBD1 might be the D (5 bases). The CDR3 is 15 amino acids. CDR1 LNHDA and CDR2 SQIVND come from the germline V gene (reference sequence). The V end was cut by 1 base, the J end by 1 base, with 10 bases between. CDR3 bases: TGTGCCAGTAGTATAGTTGCCGGGGGGAACACTGAAGCTTTCTTT. Protein product: CASSIVAGGNTEAFF.